One sample yielded the 10 T cell receptor beta chains listed below, sequenced in a study of T cell responses to AZD1222 COVID-19 vaccine. Only in-frame clones appear in the TCRdb table, and some are missing; sequencing was by immunoSEQ multiplex PCR. The data contain about 160,000 clones, around 92% of them singletons. Here the sequenced sample was peripheral blood, taken on day 0 of MenACWY control vaccination. The origin of the receptors is an adult in good health.

This rearrangement joins TRBV7-2 to TRBJ1-2; D is ambiguous. The CDR3 extends over 13 amino acids. CDR1 and CDR2 from the germline V gene are SGHTA and FQGNSA. Trimming left V 2 bases short and J 4 bases short, with 8 bases between. CDR3 bases: TGTGCCAGCAGCTTACCAGCCAGCTATGGCTACACCTTC. Protein product: CASSLPASYGYTF.

The chain joins TRBV10-1 to TRBJ2-7; possible D gene TRBD2, 6 bases. Trimming took 4 bases from V and 6 from J, leaving 13 bases between them. There are 13 residues in the CDR3. CDR1 is WNHNN and CDR2 is SYGVQD in the germline V gene (reference sequence). The CDR3 DNA reads as TGCGCCAGCAGTGTGGCACGGGGAGGCGAGCAGTACTTC. Encoded protein: CASSVARGGEQYF.

This chain connects TRBV28 to TRBJ2-2; the D is unclear. Trimming left V 6 bases short and J 1 base short, with 12 bases between. The CDR3 contains 15 residues. Germline V gene sequence: CDR1 MDHEN, CDR2 SYDVKM. The CDR3 DNA reads as TGTGCCAGCAGCTCCTCGAGATTGAACACCGGGGAGCTGTTTTTT. It encodes CASSSSRLNTGELFF.

The rearrangement uses TRBV12-3 or TRBV12-4 and TRBJ1-2, with D perhaps TRBD1 (6 bases). The CDR3 spans 13 residues. V was cut by 1 base and J by 6 bases, with 9 bases left in between. CDR3 in DNA: TGTGCCAGCAGTTTAGTCAGGGGCCATGGCTACACCTTC. Amino acid sequence: CASSLVRGHGYTF.

V and J are TRBV10-3 and TRBJ1-1; no firm D call. V was shortened by 10 bases and J by 4 bases, with 10 bases between the two germline ends. Per germline, CDR1 ENHRY and CDR2 SYGVKD. The CDR3 runs 11 residues. The CDR3 DNA reads TGTGCCACCAGCCTTAGCACTGAAGCTTTCTTT. This sequence encodes CATSLSTEAFF.

J is TRBJ1-1 and V is TRBV6-5; D remains ambiguous. V gave up 8 bases and J gave up 3 bases, with 7 bases separating them. Germline lookup yields CDR1 MNHEY and CDR2 SVGAGI. This CDR3 contains 11 residues. CDR3 nucleotides: TGTGCCAGCTGCCGGGACACTGAAGCTTTCTTT. Amino acids: CASCRDTEAFF.

Concerning this clone: Distinct nucleotide sequences in the sample also encode this CDR3. The CDR3 region has the DNA TGTGCCATCAGGCCTCCGGGAGGAAACTACGAGCAGTACTTC. Its translation: CAIRPPGGNYEQYF. The chain uses TRBV10-3 and TRBJ2-7; 7 nucleotides line up with TRBD2. This CDR3 contains 14 residues. Germline CDR1 ENHRY, CDR2 SYGVKD. Trimming took 6 bases from V and 3 from J; bases not matched to a gene: 8.

The V and J genes are TRBV10-1 and TRBJ2-3; 12 bases agree with TRBD2. Germline V gene data show CDR1 as WNHNN and CDR2 as SYGVQD (reference sequence). The CDR3 has 17 residues. Trimming cost V 0 bases and J 7 bases; bases outside gene matches: 8. CDR3 protein: CASSESISSGRANTQYF. The CDR3 coding sequence is TGCGCCAGCAGTGAGTCTATATCTAGCGGGAGGGCGAATACGCAGTATTTT.

The rearrangement uses TRBV3-1 (or the pseudogene TRBV3-2) and TRBJ1-1; D unclear. Deletions cut 4 bases from V and 7 bases from J, with 19 bases between. This CDR3 region has 15 residues. Looked up from germline, CDR1 is LGHDT and CDR2 is YNNKEL (reference sequence). In nucleotides, the CDR3 is TGTGCCAGCAGCCCCCTAGGGAGAATGACTAGTGAAGCTTTCTTT. Translated, it gives CASSPLGRMTSEAFF.

The V gene is TRBV5-1, the J gene TRBJ2-1; no definite D call. This CDR3 comprises 15 residues. Looked up from germline, CDR1 is SGHRS and CDR2 is YFSETQ. The V end lost 0 bases, the J end lost 0 bases, and 7 bases lay between the germline ends. DNA for the CDR3: TGCGCCAGCAGCTTGGGGCCCAGCTCCTACAATGAGCAGTTCTTC. It yields the protein CASSLGPSSYNEQFF.